Shown below are 21 T cell receptor beta chains from a single sample sequenced in a study of CD8 T cells in Susac syndrome. cDNA came from approximately 0.5 to 1 ug RNA primed by random hexamers. TCRdb recomputed calls from the immunoSEQ multiplex PCR reads with MiXCR, one row per CDR3 protein. The sample has 100,000 or so distinct CDR3 sequences, roughly 90% seen once. Sequencing was carried out using CD8+ T cells from PBMCs. All receptors come from a human donor in good health.

J is TRBJ1-2 and V is TRBV30; tentatively, D is TRBD1 (6 bases). Germline V CDR1 and CDR2: GTSNPN, SVGIG (reference sequence). This CDR3 is 15 amino acids long. Trimming cost V 2 bases and J 0 bases, with 13 bases left between them. The CDR3, as DNA: TGTGCCTGGAGTTTGGGGGGCTCCGCTAACTATGGCTACACCTTC. Its translation: CAWSLGGSANYGYTF.

The chain is built from TRBV29-1 and TRBJ2-1; 12 positions agree with TRBD1. Germline V gene data show CDR1 as SQVTM and CDR2 as ANQGSEA. This CDR3 is 17 amino acids long. Trimming removed 6 bases from V and 7 bases from J; junction bases left unmatched: 16. CDR3 sequence reads: CSVSIVVRGQGANEQFF. Here the CDR3 DNA reads TGCAGCGTATCCATCGTCGTTAGGGGACAGGGGGCTAATGAGCAGTTCTTC.

This rearrangement joins TRBV5-6 to TRBJ1-2; D not resolved. Germline CDR1 and CDR2: SGHDT and YYEEEE. Trimming stripped 4 bases from V and 4 bases from J, with 11 bases between. The CDR3 consists of 13 residues. CDR3 in amino acids: CASSDAVAYGYTF. Written as DNA, the CDR3 is TGTGCCAGCAGCGACGCCGTGGCCTATGGCTACACCTTC.

The chain links TRBV30 to TRBJ2-7; no definite D call. The CDR3 runs to 15 residues. Germline CDR1 is GTSNPN and CDR2 is SVGIG (reference sequence). With 2 bases removed from V and 4 bases from J, the gap between germline ends came to 18 bases. DNA for the CDR3: TGTGCCTGGAGTAGTCCCGGGCCACTTTTTTACGAGCAGTACTTC. Residues: CAWSSPGPLFYEQYF.

The sample holds one count of this clonotype. The chain combines TRBV3-1 with TRBJ1-1; no firm D call. CDR3 length equals 15 residues. V was cut by 0 bases and J by 3 bases, with 11 bases left in between. Germline CDR1 LGHDT, CDR2 YNNKEL (reference sequence). The CDR3 bases are TGTGCCAGCAGCCAAGAGCGAGTCCTCTACACTGAAGCTTTCTTT. Translated, it gives CASSQERVLYTEAFF.

The rearrangement joins TRBV5-4 to TRBJ2-7, with 10 nucleotides matching TRBD1. Germline V gives CDR1 SGHNT, CDR2 YYREEE (reference sequence). The CDR3 totals 16 residues. Unmatched junction bases numbered 14, after V lost 6 bases and J lost 5 bases. CDR3 in DNA: TGTGCCAGCACCACTGCCTCCGGGACAGGGGTCAACGAGCAGTACTTC. This codes for CASTTASGTGVNEQYF.

This clonotype has only one observation. The V call is TRBV7-9, the J call TRBJ1-4; TRBD1 matches at 7 bases. CDR3 length: 15 amino acids. Per germline, CDR1 SEHNR and CDR2 FQNEAQ (reference sequence). V was pared by 4 bases and J by 4 bases, with 6 bases of the junction left unmatched. In nucleotides, the CDR3 is TGTGCCAGCAGCTGGCAGGGACAGAATAATGAAAAACTGTTTTTT. Residues: CASSWQGQNNEKLFF.

V gene TRBV19 combines with J gene TRBJ1-4; D possibly corresponds to TRBD1 (6 bases). Per germline, CDR1 LNHDA and CDR2 SQIVND (reference sequence). The V gene lost 6 bases and the J gene lost 11 bases, with 19 bases spanning the gap. This CDR3 is built from 14 residues. Written as DNA, the CDR3 is TGTGCCAGTAGCCCCTCCGGACAGTCTGTGAAACTGTTTTTT. This encodes CASSPSGQSVKLFF.

The CDR3 loop is CASSSAVQQYF. CDR3 nucleotides: TGTGCCAGCAGTTCCGCCGTCCAGCAGTACTTC. The chain employs TRBV12-3 or TRBV12-4 and TRBJ2-7; D remains unclear. Between the trimmed V and J ends, which lost 4 bases and 8 bases, there was a span of 9 bases. CDR3 length equals 11 residues.

This clonotype has only one observation. The rearrangement joins TRBV5-6 to TRBJ1-2; D gene uncertain. V was pared by 1 base and J by 7 bases, with 17 bases between. The CDR3 contains 15 residues. Germline CDR1 reads SGHDT; CDR2 reads YYEEEE. The CDR3 spells CASSLFSGLAGGYTF. The CDR3 DNA follows: TGTGCCAGCAGCTTGTTTTCAGGCCTCGCCGGTGGCTACACCTTC.

This clonotype showed up just once. The V and J genes are TRBV28 and TRBJ2-3; 8 bases are shared with TRBD1. This CDR3 has 18 amino acids. V gave up 2 bases and J gave up 2 bases; unmatched junction bases: 12. Looked up from germline, CDR1 is MDHEN and CDR2 is SYDVKM. In DNA form, the CDR3 reads TGTGCCAGCAGTTTAATGTTCGGAGGACAGGGAGACACAGATACGCAGTATTTT. Translation: CASSLMFGGQGDTDTQYF.

This sequence joins TRBV9 and TRBJ2-2; D possibly uses TRBD1 or TRBD2 (5 bases each). The CDR3 sequence is 18 residues long. V was clipped by 3 bases and J by 4 bases, with 22 bases between them. Per the germline V gene, CDR1 is SGDLS and CDR2 is YYNGEE. The CDR3 DNA reads as TGTGCCAGCAGCGGCAGGGACGAGGCGGGTCAGAGCACCGGGGAGCTGTTTTTT. Its translation: CASSGRDEAGQSTGELFF.

The chain carries TRBV18 and TRBJ2-1; D not certain. Germline CDR1 KGHSH, CDR2 LQKENI. With 0 bases removed from V and 3 bases from J, the gap between germline ends came to 12 bases. There are 16 residues in the CDR3. Written as DNA, the CDR3 is TGTGCCAGCTCACCACCGATTGGTGAACTCTACAATGAGCAGTTCTTC. Its translation: CASSPPIGELYNEQFF.

This clonotype has a single count. This sequence joins TRBV30 and TRBJ2-2; 14 bases are shared with TRBD2. Germline V CDR1 and CDR2: GTSNPN, SVGIG (reference sequence). The CDR3 runs to 16 residues. V shed 6 bases and J 6 bases; nucleotides not matched to a gene: 9. The CDR3 here is CACTGLAGAYSGELFF. CDR3 DNA: TGTGCCTGCACGGGACTAGCGGGAGCTTACTCCGGGGAGCTGTTTTTT.

The V gene is TRBV7-9, the J gene TRBJ2-5, with D hard to call. The V end was cut by 4 bases, the J end by 4 bases, with 16 bases between. This CDR3 comprises 15 residues. Per germline, CDR1 SEHNR and CDR2 FQNEAQ (reference sequence). CDR3 loop: CASSSPHITPETQYF. The CDR3, as DNA: TGTGCCAGCAGCTCCCCTCACATTACCCCAGAGACCCAGTACTTC. The variable domain in full, completed from reference TRBV7-9 and TRBJ2-5, reads DTGVSQNPRHKITKRGQNVTFRCDPISEHNRLYWYRQTLGQGPEFLTYFQNEAQLEKSRLLSDRFSAERPKGSFSTLEIQRTEQGDSAMYLCASSSPHITPETQYFGPGTRLLVL.

The chain couples TRBV6-2 or TRBV6-3 to TRBJ2-1; 7 positions agree with TRBD2. Trimming removed 2 bases from V and 5 bases from J; junction bases left unmatched: 9. The length of the CDR3 is 16 residues. Germline V CDR1 and CDR2: MNHEY, SVGEGT. The CDR3 is CASSYPTGLQNNEQFF. The CDR3 DNA reads as TGTGCCAGCAGTTACCCTACGGGACTACAAAACAATGAGCAGTTCTTC.

The CDR3 coding sequence is TGTGCCAGCAGCTTATTAGGGGATCAGCCCCAGCATTTT. Residues: CASSLLGDQPQHF. The V call is TRBV7-2, the J call TRBJ1-5, with D perhaps TRBD1 (5 bases). V was shortened by 2 bases and J by 5 bases, with 7 bases between the two germline ends. Germline CDR1 reads SGHTA; CDR2 reads FQGNSA. The CDR3 length is 13 residues. Full variable domain (rest looked up from reference TRBV7-2 and TRBJ1-5): GAGVSQSPSNKVTEKGKDVELRCDPISGHTALYWYRQSLGQGLEFLIYFQGNSAPDKSGLPSDRFSAERTGGSVSTLTIQRTQQEDSAVYLCASSLLGDQPQHFGDGTRLSIL.

The CDR3 loop is CASSYTSGRAPNEQFF. DNA of the CDR3: TGTGCCAGCAGTTACACTAGCGGGAGGGCTCCGAATGAGCAGTTCTTC. The V call is TRBV6-2 or TRBV6-3, the J call TRBJ2-1; 13 nucleotides match TRBD2. V gave up 2 bases and J gave up 7 bases; unmatched junction bases: 5. Germline V CDR1 and CDR2: MNHEY, SVGEGT. This CDR3 region has 16 residues.

The count of this clonotype is one. V gene TRBV11-2 combines with J gene TRBJ2-1, with 8 positions matching TRBD2. The V gene end was trimmed by 5 bases and the J gene end by 9 bases; junction bases not matched to a gene: 12. This CDR3 contains 15 residues. Looked up from germline, CDR1 is SGHAT and CDR2 is FQNNGV. CDR3 sequence: CASSPGSSGSFEQFF. DNA for the CDR3: TGTGCCAGCAGCCCCGGGTCCAGCGGGAGTTTTGAGCAGTTCTTC.

The rearrangement uses TRBV5-1 and TRBJ1-5; 10 nucleotides line up with TRBD1. This CDR3 spans 15 amino acids. V shed 2 bases, J shed 5 bases, and the junction held 4 bases outside the gene matches. CDR1 is SGHRS, CDR2 YFSETQ, per germline. The CDR3 here is CASSFGTGADQPQHF. The CDR3 DNA sequence: TGCGCCAGCAGCTTTGGGACAGGGGCGGATCAGCCCCAGCATTTT.

The genes are TRBV29-1 and TRBJ1-2, with 9 bases identical to TRBD1. The CDR3 length is 15 residues. The germline V gene has CDR1 SQVTM and CDR2 ANQGSEA. The trim removed 4 bases at V and 2 bases at J, leaving 8 bases unmatched. CDR3 bases: TGCAGCGTTGGTAAACTACAGGGGGCGAACTATGGCTACACCTTC. It yields the protein CSVGKLQGANYGYTF.